Here is one T cell receptor beta chain with its context. These data are taken from a study of blood T cell repertoires in COVID-19. Study-wide context: Acute-phase and convalescent COVID-19 samples originated in the United States, Italy and Spain. T cells, B-cell-depleted T cells, or PBMCs provided the cDNA or gDNA that served as material.

In the study's own analysis: Amplification of reference gene primers provided the estimated nucleated cell counts. TCRdb keeps only in-frame clones here, not all; method: immunoSEQ multiplex PCR. Clone size and V and J calls were adopted from that table, with D and trimming inferred from the DNA. The repertoire has 200,000 to 300,000 clones, 81% of them found once; the top ten carry 7.9%. Germline V gene lookup returns CDR1 ENHRY and CDR2 SYGVKD. CDR3 length: 12 amino acids. Unmatched junction bases numbered 3, after V lost 5 bases and J lost 7 bases. The sequenced sample consisted of peripheral blood. The V call is TRBV10-3, the J call TRBJ2-7, with 9 bases matching TRBD1. This receptor was taken from a woman of 80 years or more with acute or convalescent COVID-19. Here the CDR3 DNA reads TGTGCCATCAGTAGGACAGGGGCAGAGCAGTACTTC. This encodes CAISRTGAEQYF.